A selection of T cell receptor beta chains follows, all from one sample in a study of blood T cell repertoires in COVID-19. Produced via immunoSEQ multiplex PCR; TCRdb's table is partial and in-frame only. Of 200,000 to 250,000 clones listed, more than 70% are singletons. Sequences were obtained from peripheral blood. These receptors were collected from a woman older than 75 with acute or convalescent COVID-19. Each CDR3 is given with its conserved first and last residue. Fields, in order: CDR3 length, clone size, V gene, CDR3 protein. Part of the rows lack a size; the others show once, few, many or a class for expanded clones.

length: 16; size: -; V: TRBV3-1/TRBV3-2; CDR3: CASSQADREDRYGYTF
length: 19; size: -; V: TRBV3-1/TRBV3-2; CDR3: CASSPGLAGAFSGANVLTF
length: 16; size: -; V: TRBV28; CDR3: CASSPGTGLEGYGYTF
length: 15; size: few; V: TRBV11-2; CDR3: CASSPQGTTDEKLFF
length: 15; size: -; V: TRBV5-6; CDR3: CASSSLQGPALSYTF
length: 17; size: -; V: TRBV19; CDR3: CASSIAGSSATNEKLFF
length: 16; size: -; V: TRBV18; CDR3: CASSPGIGGTTDTQYF
length: 14; size: -; V: TRBV7-9; CDR3: CASSAVQGQETQYF
length: 16; size: -; V: TRBV7-8; CDR3: CASSLVGGGVADTQYF
length: 12; size: -; V: TRBV10-3; CDR3: CAGGPQYNEQFF
length: 14; size: -; V: TRBV7-8; CDR3: CASSLRGGYYEQYF
length: 14; size: -; V: TRBV30; CDR3: CAWKGRGGENEQFF
length: 12; size: -; V: TRBV11-2; CDR3: CASSRTDKRYTF
length: 14; size: -; V: TRBV4-1; CDR3: CASSLIPGRSEAFF
length: 15; size: -; V: TRBV24-1; CDR3: CATSGRAGGQNEQFF
length: 19; size: -; V: TRBV7-9; CDR3: CASTLRGRLGTPGMNEQFF
length: 16; size: -; V: TRBV6-1; CDR3: CASSEALPSGGYEQYF
length: 14; size: -; V: TRBV5-6; CDR3: CASSLPAGNYGYTF
length: 13; size: few; V: TRBV12-3/TRBV12-4; CDR3: CASSLRGDQPQHF
length: 16; size: -; V: TRBV19; CDR3: CASKPGQGAFPGELFF
length: 15; size: -; V: TRBV19; CDR3: CASSEPGQGGLPQHF
length: 15; size: -; V: TRBV27; CDR3: CASSLGQGAAYGYTF
length: 15; size: -; V: TRBV5-1; CDR3: CASSLLTSGANEQFF